A selection of T cell receptor beta chains follows, all from one sample in a study of blood T cells in healthy people across ages. TCRdb recomputed calls from the 5' RACE reads with MiXCR, one row per CDR3 protein. The sample shows over 450,000 distinct CDR3 sequences, 24% of them seen only once. These same data were also listed under a study on T cells of mothers and their children.

The material sequenced was blood. The receptors originated from a boy under 18 in good health. CDR3s include the opening cysteine and the closing phenylalanine or tryptophan. Fields, in order: clone size, V gene, CDR3 length, D gene, J gene, CDR3 protein, CDR3 DNA. D genes are given only for firm matches. Expanded clones are given a class, and other clones once, few, many or no size at all.

abundance: .; v_gene: TRBV4-2; len: 14; d_gene: .; j_gene: TRBJ1-4; CDR3aa: CASSQGNVLEKLFF; CDR3nt: TGTGCCAGCAGCCAAGGGAATGTTCTAGAAAAACTGTTTTTT
abundance: few; v_gene: TRBV6-5; len: 17; d_gene: TRBD2; j_gene: TRBJ2-1; CDR3aa: CASSYPEALAGNNEQFF; CDR3nt: TGTGCCAGCAGTTATCCAGAAGCACTAGCGGGGAACAATGAGCAGTTCTTC
abundance: few; v_gene: TRBV6-4; len: 14; d_gene: .; j_gene: TRBJ2-3; CDR3aa: CASSVVASGDTQYF; CDR3nt: TGTGCCAGCAGTGTGGTGGCGTCGGGGGATACGCAGTATTTT
abundance: .; v_gene: TRBV29-1; len: 11; d_gene: .; j_gene: TRBJ2-3; CDR3aa: CSVGSLVAQYF; CDR3nt: TGCAGCGTCGGGAGCTTAGTGGCGCAGTATTTT
abundance: few; v_gene: TRBV3-1; len: 12; d_gene: .; j_gene: TRBJ1-6; CDR3aa: CASSQEGSPLHF; CDR3nt: TGTGCCAGCAGCCAAGAGGGTTCACCCCTCCACTTT
abundance: .; v_gene: TRBV7-6; len: 15; d_gene: TRBD1; j_gene: TRBJ1-2; CDR3aa: CASSLNTGVNYGYTF; CDR3nt: TGTGCCAGCAGTTTGAACACAGGGGTGAACTATGGCTACACCTTC
abundance: .; v_gene: TRBV9; len: 16; d_gene: TRBD2; j_gene: TRBJ2-5; CDR3aa: CASSVAASGGKETQYF; CDR3nt: TGTGCCAGCAGCGTAGCTGCTAGCGGGGGGAAAGAGACCCAGTACTTC
abundance: .; v_gene: TRBV6-5; len: 13; d_gene: .; j_gene: TRBJ2-7; CDR3aa: CASRGSSSYEQYF; CDR3nt: TGTGCCAGCAGGGGCAGCAGCTCCTACGAGCAGTACTTC
abundance: few; v_gene: TRBV29-1; len: 13; d_gene: TRBD1; j_gene: TRBJ1-2; CDR3aa: CSVGRQGGYGYTF; CDR3nt: TGCAGCGTTGGGAGACAGGGCGGTTATGGCTACACCTTC
abundance: .; v_gene: TRBV11-2; len: 14; d_gene: .; j_gene: TRBJ2-3; CDR3aa: CASSPTTPTDTQYF; CDR3nt: TGTGCCAGCAGCCCGACAACTCCCACAGATACGCAGTATTTT
abundance: few; v_gene: TRBV28; len: 16; d_gene: TRBD1; j_gene: TRBJ1-1; CDR3aa: CASSLWTGGMNTEAFF; CDR3nt: TGTGCCAGCAGTCTGTGGACAGGGGGAATGAACACTGAAGCTTTCTTT
abundance: few; v_gene: TRBV28; len: 14; d_gene: .; j_gene: TRBJ2-5; CDR3aa: CASSLRPPQETQYF; CDR3nt: TGTGCCAGCAGCCTAAGGCCTCCACAAGAGACCCAGTACTTC
abundance: .; v_gene: TRBV7-2; len: 16; d_gene: .; j_gene: TRBJ2-7; CDR3aa: CASSLSGPTQSYEQYF; CDR3nt: TGTGCCAGCAGCCTCTCCGGGCCGACCCAATCCTACGAGCAGTACTTC
abundance: .; v_gene: TRBV27; len: 13; d_gene: .; j_gene: TRBJ2-5; CDR3aa: CASSLSIQETQYF; CDR3nt: TGTGCCAGCAGTTTATCGATTCAAGAGACCCAGTACTTC
abundance: .; v_gene: TRBV7-2; len: 14; d_gene: TRBD1; j_gene: TRBJ1-3; CDR3aa: CASSRRGQGNTIYF; CDR3nt: TGTGCCAGCAGCCGGAGGGGACAGGGAAACACCATATATTTT
abundance: few; v_gene: TRBV6-4; len: 15; d_gene: .; j_gene: TRBJ2-1; CDR3aa: CASSPGGVPYNEQFF; CDR3nt: TGTGCCAGCAGCCCTGGCGGGGTCCCCTACAATGAGCAGTTCTTC
abundance: .; v_gene: TRBV19; len: 14; d_gene: .; j_gene: TRBJ1-1; CDR3aa: CASIRRGGNSEAFF; CDR3nt: TGTGCCAGTATCCGACGTGGTGGAAACTCTGAAGCTTTCTTT
abundance: .; v_gene: TRBV7-3; len: 13; d_gene: .; j_gene: TRBJ2-1; CDR3aa: CASSLRAGGEQFF; CDR3nt: TGTGCCAGCAGCTTACGAGCAGGGGGGGAGCAGTTCTTC
abundance: .; v_gene: TRBV20-1; len: 16; d_gene: TRBD2; j_gene: TRBJ2-4; CDR3aa: CSARAAGDPSGNIQYF; CDR3nt: TGCAGTGCTAGAGCGGCGGGAGACCCTTCGGGGAACATTCAGTACTTC
abundance: .; v_gene: TRBV6-2/TRBV6-3; len: 16; d_gene: TRBD1; j_gene: TRBJ1-5; CDR3aa: CASRPDRAFVNQPQHF; CDR3nt: TGTGCCAGCAGACCAGACAGGGCTTTCGTGAATCAGCCCCAGCATTTT
abundance: .; v_gene: TRBV24-1; len: 15; d_gene: .; j_gene: TRBJ2-5; CDR3aa: CATSEEGGNQETQYF; CDR3nt: TGTGCCACCAGTGAGGAGGGGGGAAACCAAGAGACCCAGTACTTC
abundance: .; v_gene: TRBV29-1; len: 12; d_gene: TRBD1; j_gene: TRBJ1-5; CDR3aa: CSVLDQGGPQHF; CDR3nt: TGCAGCGTTCTGGACCAGGGGGGGCCCCAGCATTTT
abundance: .; v_gene: TRBV6-9; len: 18; d_gene: TRBD2; j_gene: TRBJ2-3; CDR3aa: CASRIGGSGRSDTDTQYF; CDR3nt: TGTGCCAGCAGGATCGGGGGTAGCGGGAGGTCGGACACAGATACGCAGTATTTT
abundance: many; v_gene: TRBV20-1; len: 16; d_gene: TRBD2; j_gene: TRBJ2-5; CDR3aa: CSARKGGLAGRETQYF; CDR3nt: TGCAGTGCTAGGAAAGGGGGACTAGCGGGGAGAGAGACCCAGTACTTC
abundance: .; v_gene: TRBV7-2; len: 16; d_gene: TRBD2; j_gene: TRBJ2-1; CDR3aa: CASSLDTGGGSNEQFF; CDR3nt: TGTGCCAGCAGCTTAGACACGGGCGGGGGTAGCAATGAGCAGTTCTTC
abundance: .; v_gene: TRBV6-2/TRBV6-3; len: 13; d_gene: .; j_gene: TRBJ2-1; CDR3aa: CASSYLEDNEQFF; CDR3nt: TGTGCCAGCAGTTACTTGGAAGACAATGAGCAGTTCTTC
abundance: few; v_gene: TRBV27; len: 17; d_gene: .; j_gene: TRBJ1-5; CDR3aa: CASARGTGPQQNQPQHF; CDR3nt: TGTGCCAGCGCCAGAGGAACAGGACCCCAGCAAAATCAGCCCCAGCATTTT
abundance: .; v_gene: TRBV18; len: 15; d_gene: TRBD1; j_gene: TRBJ2-1; CDR3aa: CASSAGTGFYNEQFF; CDR3nt: TGTGCCAGCTCAGCCGGGACAGGGTTCTACAATGAGCAGTTCTTC
abundance: .; v_gene: TRBV4-3; len: 15; d_gene: .; j_gene: TRBJ1-2; CDR3aa: CASSQVPGANYGYTF; CDR3nt: TGCGCCAGCAGCCAAGTGCCTGGGGCTAACTATGGCTACACCTTC
abundance: .; v_gene: TRBV28; len: 16; d_gene: .; j_gene: TRBJ1-1; CDR3aa: CASSLWDGGKNTEAFF; CDR3nt: TGTGCCAGCAGTTTATGGGACGGGGGCAAGAACACTGAAGCTTTCTTT
abundance: many; v_gene: TRBV6-5; len: 15; d_gene: TRBD2; j_gene: TRBJ2-2; CDR3aa: CASSHGRGETGELFF; CDR3nt: TGTGCCAGCAGTCACGGGAGGGGTGAGACCGGGGAGCTGTTTTTT
abundance: few; v_gene: TRBV6-5; len: 15; d_gene: .; j_gene: TRBJ2-1; CDR3aa: CASSFRGQGRNEQFF; CDR3nt: TGTGCCAGCAGCTTCCGGGGGCAGGGGAGGAATGAGCAGTTCTTC
abundance: .; v_gene: TRBV6-2/TRBV6-3; len: 14; d_gene: .; j_gene: TRBJ2-3; CDR3aa: CASSYWARADTQYF; CDR3nt: TGTGCCAGCAGTTACTGGGCGAGGGCAGATACGCAGTATTTT
abundance: .; v_gene: TRBV6-2/TRBV6-3; len: 15; d_gene: .; j_gene: TRBJ2-3; CDR3aa: CASSTGFRRTDTQYF; CDR3nt: TGTGCCAGCAGCACCGGTTTCCGAAGGACAGATACGCAGTATTTT
abundance: once; v_gene: TRBV10-2; len: 15; d_gene: TRBD1; j_gene: TRBJ2-7; CDR3aa: CASSEGTGLLYEQYF; CDR3nt: TGCGCCAGCAGTGAAGGGACAGGGCTACTTTACGAGCAGTACTTC
abundance: .; v_gene: TRBV4-2; len: 13; d_gene: .; j_gene: TRBJ2-7; CDR3aa: CASSSFSTYEQYF; CDR3nt: TGTGCCAGCAGCAGTTTTAGCACCTACGAGCAGTACTTC
abundance: few; v_gene: TRBV4-2; len: 15; d_gene: TRBD1; j_gene: TRBJ2-7; CDR3aa: CASSQERDSSYEQYF; CDR3nt: TGTGCCAGCAGCCAAGAAAGGGACAGCTCCTACGAGCAGTACTTC
abundance: .; v_gene: TRBV7-2; len: 14; d_gene: TRBD1; j_gene: TRBJ2-3; CDR3aa: CASSHSTGGPIAHF; CDR3nt: TGTGCCAGCAGCCACTCGACAGGGGGCCCCATTGCCCATTTT
abundance: many; v_gene: TRBV4-3; len: 15; d_gene: .; j_gene: TRBJ1-5; CDR3aa: CASSQDFALYQPQHF; CDR3nt: TGCGCCAGCAGCCAAGATTTCGCCCTATATCAGCCCCAGCATTTT
abundance: many; v_gene: TRBV20-1; len: 15; d_gene: .; j_gene: TRBJ1-2; CDR3aa: CSARKAGPANYGYTF; CDR3nt: TGCAGTGCTAGGAAGGCAGGCCCAGCTAACTATGGCTACACCTTC
abundance: .; v_gene: TRBV12-3/TRBV12-4; len: 17; d_gene: TRBD2; j_gene: TRBJ2-7; CDR3aa: CASSLVRTSGRAYEQYF; CDR3nt: TGTGCCAGCAGTTTAGTACGGACTAGCGGGAGGGCCTACGAGCAGTACTTC
abundance: .; v_gene: TRBV28; len: 15; d_gene: TRBD1; j_gene: TRBJ1-4; CDR3aa: CASSVTGTGGEKLFF; CDR3nt: TGTGCCAGCAGTGTAACCGGGACAGGTGGAGAAAAACTGTTTTTT
abundance: once; v_gene: TRBV19; len: 14; d_gene: .; j_gene: TRBJ2-1; CDR3aa: CASSTSVLYNEQFF; CDR3nt: TGTGCCAGTAGTACTAGCGTCCTCTACAATGAGCAGTTCTTC
abundance: .; v_gene: TRBV3-1; len: 15; d_gene: .; j_gene: TRBJ1-2; CDR3aa: CASSQEKGYSYGYTF; CDR3nt: TGTGCCAGCAGCCAAGAAAAAGGGTACAGCTATGGCTACACCTTC
abundance: .; v_gene: TRBV9; len: 14; d_gene: TRBD2; j_gene: TRBJ2-1; CDR3aa: CASSPGTSNNEQFF; CDR3nt: TGTGCCAGCAGCCCCGGGACTAGTAACAATGAGCAGTTCTTC
abundance: few; v_gene: TRBV4-3; len: 15; d_gene: TRBD1; j_gene: TRBJ1-4; CDR3aa: CASSQGTGLNEKLFF; CDR3nt: TGCGCCAGCAGCCAAGGGACAGGCCTTAATGAAAAACTGTTTTTT
abundance: many; v_gene: TRBV28; len: 11; d_gene: .; j_gene: TRBJ2-7; CDR3aa: CASGHTYEQYF; CDR3nt: TGTGCCAGCGGGCATACCTACGAGCAGTACTTC
abundance: .; v_gene: TRBV28; len: 14; d_gene: TRBD2; j_gene: TRBJ2-7; CDR3aa: CASSPREGPHEQYF; CDR3nt: TGTGCCAGCAGTCCAAGGGAGGGGCCCCACGAGCAGTACTTC
abundance: few; v_gene: TRBV2; len: 16; d_gene: TRBD2; j_gene: TRBJ2-3; CDR3aa: CASSPDVAGVTDTQYF; CDR3nt: TGTGCCAGCTCCCCGGACGTAGCGGGAGTCACAGATACGCAGTATTTT
abundance: few; v_gene: TRBV28; len: 12; d_gene: .; j_gene: TRBJ2-7; CDR3aa: CASSTTDSEQYF; CDR3nt: TGTGCCAGCAGTACCACGGACTCCGAGCAGTACTTC
abundance: .; v_gene: TRBV7-6; len: 15; d_gene: .; j_gene: TRBJ2-1; CDR3aa: CASSLKWGGDNEQFF; CDR3nt: TGTGCCAGCAGCTTAAAGTGGGGGGGCGACAATGAGCAGTTCTTC
abundance: .; v_gene: TRBV20-1; len: 15; d_gene: .; j_gene: TRBJ2-1; CDR3aa: CSARAGLAPYNEQFF; CDR3nt: TGCAGTGCTAGAGCGGGTCTAGCGCCCTACAATGAGCAGTTCTTC